A selection of T cell receptor beta chains follows, all from one sample in a study of vaccination effects on CD4 cells after COVID-19. No antigens are known for them. TCRdb keeps only in-frame clones here, not all; method: immunoSEQ multiplex PCR. The sample shows approximately 30,000 clones, 55% to 75% of them seen only once. The input for sequencing was CD4+ T cells from PBMCs cultured with HCoV-229E spike peptides, taken before COVID-19 vaccination. The receptors shown here come from a human donor who received a COVID-19 vaccine. The CDR3 runs from the conserved cysteine through the conserved F or W. The D gene is left open where the match is weak. Size is omitted from some rows. Given values are once, few, many or a class for expanded clones.

CDR3nt: TGTGCCAGCTCACCAGGGACAGACTATGGCTACACCTTC; CDR3aa: CASSPGTDYGYTF; len: 13; d_gene: TRBD1; j_gene: TRBJ1-2; v_gene: TRBV18; abundance: .
CDR3nt: TGCGCCAGCAGCCTGCTAGCGGGGGGGACCTACAATGAGCAGTTCTTC; CDR3aa: CASSLLAGGTYNEQFF; len: 16; d_gene: TRBD2; j_gene: TRBJ2-1; v_gene: TRBV4-1; abundance: .
CDR3nt: TGTGCCAGCAGCTTCAGGGGCGGGAGGGCCGCGAAGAGGGCCGGGCAGTTCTTC; CDR3aa: CASSFRGGRAAKRAGQFF; len: 18; d_gene: TRBD2; j_gene: TRBJ2-1; v_gene: TRBV5-6; abundance: .
CDR3nt: TGTGCCAGCAGCTTAACCAGCAATCAGCCCCAGCATTTT; CDR3aa: CASSLTSNQPQHF; len: 13; d_gene: .; j_gene: TRBJ1-5; v_gene: TRBV11-1; abundance: .
CDR3nt: TGTGCCAGCAGCCAGAGCTCAAGGGGCGGACGGGAAAAACTGTTTTTT; CDR3aa: CASSQSSRGGREKLFF; len: 16; d_gene: .; j_gene: TRBJ1-4; v_gene: TRBV4-2; abundance: few
CDR3nt: TGCGCCAGCAGCTTGACAGGGGGCACTGGGGATACGCAGTATTTT; CDR3aa: CASSLTGGTGDTQYF; len: 15; d_gene: TRBD1; j_gene: TRBJ2-3; v_gene: TRBV5-1; abundance: few
CDR3nt: TGCGCCAGCAGCCCCGGGGACGGACGCTCTAATGAGCAGTTCTTC; CDR3aa: CASSPGDGRSNEQFF; len: 15; d_gene: .; j_gene: TRBJ2-1; v_gene: TRBV5-1; abundance: .
CDR3nt: TGTGCCAGCAGCCTCCAAGGGTTAGCGGGGGGACTTAGGAAGACCCAGTACTTC; CDR3aa: CASSLQGLAGGLRKTQYF; len: 18; d_gene: TRBD2; j_gene: TRBJ2-5; v_gene: TRBV3-1/TRBV3-2; abundance: .
CDR3nt: TGCGCCAGCAGCTTCGAGTTGACAGACGAGCAGTACTTC; CDR3aa: CASSFELTDEQYF; len: 13; d_gene: .; j_gene: TRBJ2-7; v_gene: TRBV5-1; abundance: .
CDR3nt: TGTGCCAGCAGTCCCCGCCTGGAGAACACTGAAGCTTTCTTT; CDR3aa: CASSPRLENTEAFF; len: 14; d_gene: .; j_gene: TRBJ1-1; v_gene: TRBV2; abundance: .
CDR3nt: TGCGCCAGCAGCCAACTGGACCCCCCCTGGGCCGATGAGCAGTTCTTC; CDR3aa: CASSQLDPPWADEQFF; len: 16; d_gene: .; j_gene: TRBJ2-1; v_gene: TRBV4-1; abundance: .
CDR3nt: TGCGCCAGCAGCTTGTGGGACAGTTCCAATTCACCCCTCCACTTT; CDR3aa: CASSLWDSSNSPLHF; len: 15; d_gene: TRBD1; j_gene: TRBJ1-6; v_gene: TRBV5-1; abundance: .
CDR3nt: TGCGCCAGCAGCTTGGGGGGGACAGACTCCTACAATGAGCAGTTCTTC; CDR3aa: CASSLGGTDSYNEQFF; len: 16; d_gene: TRBD1; j_gene: TRBJ2-1; v_gene: TRBV5-1; abundance: .
CDR3nt: TGTGCCACCCAACCTCCTTCTTCAGGGTCCGAGCAGTACTTC; CDR3aa: CATQPPSSGSEQYF; len: 14; d_gene: .; j_gene: TRBJ2-7; v_gene: TRBV28; abundance: once
CDR3nt: TGTGCCAGCAAGGCGGGAGTAGCCTACAATGAGCAGTTCTTC; CDR3aa: CASKAGVAYNEQFF; len: 14; d_gene: TRBD2; j_gene: TRBJ2-1; v_gene: TRBV6-5; abundance: .
CDR3nt: TGTGCCAGCAGTCAAGCGGGAGGGGCAGAGACCCAGTACTTC; CDR3aa: CASSQAGGAETQYF; len: 14; d_gene: TRBD2; j_gene: TRBJ2-5; v_gene: TRBV6-1; abundance: once
CDR3nt: TGCGCCAGCAGTCCCTCAGGGGGCGGGGGTGAAAAACTGTTTTTT; CDR3aa: CASSPSGGGGEKLFF; len: 15; d_gene: TRBD1; j_gene: TRBJ1-4; v_gene: TRBV5-1; abundance: .
CDR3nt: TGTGCCAGCAGCGTAGGGCCAGCGGTCCTCACAGATACGCAGTATTTT; CDR3aa: CASSVGPAVLTDTQYF; len: 16; d_gene: .; j_gene: TRBJ2-3; v_gene: TRBV9; abundance: .
CDR3nt: TGTGCCAGCACCTTGCGACTAGCGGGGAACACCGGGGAGCTGTTTTTT; CDR3aa: CASTLRLAGNTGELFF; len: 16; d_gene: TRBD2; j_gene: TRBJ2-2; v_gene: TRBV28; abundance: .
CDR3nt: TGTGCCAGCTCAGTACTACCGAGTCAGCCCCAGCATTTT; CDR3aa: CASSVLPSQPQHF; len: 13; d_gene: .; j_gene: TRBJ1-5; v_gene: TRBV18; abundance: .
CDR3nt: TGTGCCATCAGACCCTTTTTACTAGCGGGAGGGCCGGATACGCAGTATTTT; CDR3aa: CAIRPFLLAGGPDTQYF; len: 17; d_gene: TRBD2; j_gene: TRBJ2-3; v_gene: TRBV10-3; abundance: .
CDR3nt: TGTGCCAGCAGCCAAACAAATAATGAGCAGTTCTTC; CDR3aa: CASSQTNNEQFF; len: 12; d_gene: .; j_gene: TRBJ2-1; v_gene: TRBV7-8; abundance: .
CDR3nt: TGCGCCAGCAGCCAAGGCCCGCCAGTCTACGAGCAGTACTTC; CDR3aa: CASSQGPPVYEQYF; len: 14; d_gene: .; j_gene: TRBJ2-7; v_gene: TRBV4-1; abundance: .
CDR3nt: TGTGCCAGCAGTTTAGACAGGGGCCCGACCACCGGGGAGCTGTTTTTT; CDR3aa: CASSLDRGPTTGELFF; len: 16; d_gene: TRBD1; j_gene: TRBJ2-2; v_gene: TRBV6-5; abundance: .
CDR3nt: TGTGCCAGCAGCCAAGCGAACACCGGGGAGCTGTTTTTT; CDR3aa: CASSQANTGELFF; len: 13; d_gene: .; j_gene: TRBJ2-2; v_gene: TRBV3-1/TRBV3-2; abundance: .
CDR3nt: TGTGCCAGCTCATCGGGCCTCAACACCGGGGAGCTGTTTTTT; CDR3aa: CASSSGLNTGELFF; len: 14; d_gene: .; j_gene: TRBJ2-2; v_gene: TRBV18; abundance: .
CDR3nt: TGCGCCAGCAGCTTGATTGTCAGGGGGGTCACAGATACGCAGTATTTT; CDR3aa: CASSLIVRGVTDTQYF; len: 16; d_gene: .; j_gene: TRBJ2-3; v_gene: TRBV5-1; abundance: .
CDR3nt: TGTGCCAGCAGCGACCTGGACAGGAGTAATCAGCCCCAGCATTTT; CDR3aa: CASSDLDRSNQPQHF; len: 15; d_gene: TRBD1; j_gene: TRBJ1-5; v_gene: TRBV16; abundance: .
CDR3nt: TGCAGCGTTGATATGAACAGGGGGCTGACAGATACGCAGTATTTT; CDR3aa: CSVDMNRGLTDTQYF; len: 15; d_gene: TRBD1; j_gene: TRBJ2-3; v_gene: TRBV29-1; abundance: .
CDR3nt: TGTGCCATCAGCTACAGGGGGCCTTACGAGCAGTACTTC; CDR3aa: CAISYRGPYEQYF; len: 13; d_gene: TRBD1; j_gene: TRBJ2-7; v_gene: TRBV10-3; abundance: .
CDR3nt: TGTGCCAGCAGTGTCAGAGCTAACTATGGCTACACCTTC; CDR3aa: CASSVRANYGYTF; len: 13; d_gene: .; j_gene: TRBJ1-2; v_gene: TRBV2; abundance: .
CDR3nt: TGCGCCAGCCGTCGGGACAGTGATGGAAACACCATATATTTT; CDR3aa: CASRRDSDGNTIYF; len: 14; d_gene: TRBD1; j_gene: TRBJ1-3; v_gene: TRBV5-1; abundance: .
CDR3nt: TGTGCCAGCAGTTTTCATCCCGGGACAGGAGAAATGAGGTTCTTC; CDR3aa: CASSFHPGTGEMRFF; len: 15; d_gene: TRBD1; j_gene: TRBJ2-1; v_gene: TRBV6-2/TRBV6-3; abundance: .
CDR3nt: TGCGCCAGCAGCCTGAGACAGGGCCCGGATACGCAGTATTTT; CDR3aa: CASSLRQGPDTQYF; len: 14; d_gene: TRBD1; j_gene: TRBJ2-3; v_gene: TRBV4-1; abundance: .
CDR3nt: TGCAGTGCTAGTTTCGGGGGCGAGGGCTACACCTTC; CDR3aa: CSASFGGEGYTF; len: 12; d_gene: .; j_gene: TRBJ1-2; v_gene: TRBV20-1; abundance: .
CDR3nt: TGTGCCAGCACTCGCACCATGAACACTGAAGCTTTCTTT; CDR3aa: CASTRTMNTEAFF; len: 13; d_gene: .; j_gene: TRBJ1-1; v_gene: TRBV6-5; abundance: few
CDR3nt: TGTGCCAGCAGCTTAACCCCCTACGAGCAGTACTTC; CDR3aa: CASSLTPYEQYF; len: 12; d_gene: .; j_gene: TRBJ2-7; v_gene: TRBV7-9; abundance: few
CDR3nt: TGTGCCAGAAGTCCCAGCCAGGGCTCCTACGAGCAGTACTTC; CDR3aa: CARSPSQGSYEQYF; len: 14; d_gene: .; j_gene: TRBJ2-7; v_gene: TRBV2; abundance: .
CDR3nt: TGTGCCAGCAGTCCCCACAGGGGTGGGAAAAATGAGCAGTTCTTC; CDR3aa: CASSPHRGGKNEQFF; len: 15; d_gene: TRBD1; j_gene: TRBJ2-1; v_gene: TRBV27; abundance: .
CDR3nt: TGCAGTGCTAGTAGCGGGGGGAGCTCCTACAATGAGCAGTTCTTC; CDR3aa: CSASSGGSSYNEQFF; len: 15; d_gene: TRBD2; j_gene: TRBJ2-1; v_gene: TRBV20-1; abundance: .
CDR3nt: TGTGCCAGCAGCTTAACTAGCGGGAGGGTTAACGAGCAGTTCTTC; CDR3aa: CASSLTSGRVNEQFF; len: 15; d_gene: TRBD2; j_gene: TRBJ2-1; v_gene: TRBV11-1; abundance: .
CDR3nt: TGTGCCAGCAGCACCGGGACAGGGGGCACAGATACGCAGTATTTT; CDR3aa: CASSTGTGGTDTQYF; len: 15; d_gene: TRBD1; j_gene: TRBJ2-3; v_gene: TRBV6-9; abundance: .
CDR3nt: TGTGCCAGCAGCTTAGACCGGTCAGGGACGGATACGCAGTATTTT; CDR3aa: CASSLDRSGTDTQYF; len: 15; d_gene: .; j_gene: TRBJ2-3; v_gene: TRBV7-3; abundance: .
CDR3nt: TGTGCCAGCAGCGTCGGGGCTAGCGGGGGGTCAGATACGCAGTATTTT; CDR3aa: CASSVGASGGSDTQYF; len: 16; d_gene: TRBD2; j_gene: TRBJ2-3; v_gene: TRBV9; abundance: .
CDR3nt: TGCGCCAGCAGTGTAACTTCCAGGGCTTTGAACACTGAAGCTTTCTTT; CDR3aa: CASSVTSRALNTEAFF; len: 16; d_gene: .; j_gene: TRBJ1-1; v_gene: TRBV5-1; abundance: .
CDR3nt: TGTGCCAGTAGTATAACAGGGAGCAATCAGCCCCAGCATTTT; CDR3aa: CASSITGSNQPQHF; len: 14; d_gene: .; j_gene: TRBJ1-5; v_gene: TRBV19; abundance: few
CDR3nt: TGTGCCAGTAGTACCGGGGGGGGCACAGATACGCAGTATTTT; CDR3aa: CASSTGGGTDTQYF; len: 14; d_gene: TRBD2; j_gene: TRBJ2-3; v_gene: TRBV19; abundance: .
CDR3nt: TGTGCCAGCACTTTAACAGGGGGCGGCTATGGCTACACCTTC; CDR3aa: CASTLTGGGYGYTF; len: 14; d_gene: TRBD1; j_gene: TRBJ1-2; v_gene: TRBV5-8; abundance: once
CDR3nt: TGTGCCAGCTCCGATGAACGGGGGGACTCACCCCTCCACTTT; CDR3aa: CASSDERGDSPLHF; len: 14; d_gene: .; j_gene: TRBJ1-6; v_gene: TRBV27; abundance: few
CDR3nt: TGTGCCAGCAGCATTAGCTCAGGGTGGAAGTCACCCCTCCACTTT; CDR3aa: CASSISSGWKSPLHF; len: 15; d_gene: .; j_gene: TRBJ1-6; v_gene: TRBV13; abundance: few
CDR3nt: TGTGCCAGCAGCGTAGAGGACAGTCCTCAACACTTC; CDR3aa: CASSVEDSPQHF; len: 12; d_gene: .; j_gene: TRBJ2-5; v_gene: TRBV9; abundance: .
CDR3nt: TGTGCCAGCAGCCCCCGGTCTAGAGAGACCCAGTACTTC; CDR3aa: CASSPRSRETQYF; len: 13; d_gene: .; j_gene: TRBJ2-5; v_gene: TRBV7-2; abundance: .
CDR3nt: TGTGCCAGCAGCTTCAGCTACGAGCAGTACTTC; CDR3aa: CASSFSYEQYF; len: 11; d_gene: .; j_gene: TRBJ2-7; v_gene: TRBV28; abundance: .
CDR3nt: TGTGCCAGCAGCCAAGAGCTGAGGCTAGCGGGGAGCGAGCAGTACTTC; CDR3aa: CASSQELRLAGSEQYF; len: 16; d_gene: TRBD2; j_gene: TRBJ2-7; v_gene: TRBV3-1/TRBV3-2; abundance: .
CDR3nt: TGTGCCAGCAGCTTGAACCGGGGCCGGAGTGGCTACACCTTC; CDR3aa: CASSLNRGRSGYTF; len: 14; d_gene: .; j_gene: TRBJ1-2; v_gene: TRBV5-5; abundance: .
CDR3nt: TGTGCCAGCAGCCAATGGGGAGATGTAATATTCAATGAGCAGTTCTTC; CDR3aa: CASSQWGDVIFNEQFF; len: 16; d_gene: .; j_gene: TRBJ2-1; v_gene: TRBV7-2; abundance: .
CDR3nt: TGTGCCAGCAGTTACGCCGGAGATACGCAGTATTTT; CDR3aa: CASSYAGDTQYF; len: 12; d_gene: .; j_gene: TRBJ2-3; v_gene: TRBV6-2/TRBV6-3; abundance: .
CDR3nt: TGTGCCAGCAGTTTATCCCCTCCCACAGGGGACTACACCTTC; CDR3aa: CASSLSPPTGDYTF; len: 14; d_gene: TRBD1; j_gene: TRBJ1-2; v_gene: TRBV28; abundance: once
CDR3nt: TGTGCCAGCAGCTTAGGTGCCAGGCAAACTGGGGGCTACACCTTC; CDR3aa: CASSLGARQTGGYTF; len: 15; d_gene: .; j_gene: TRBJ1-2; v_gene: TRBV7-2; abundance: .
CDR3nt: TGTGCCAGCAGCTTAACGGCACTCTCCTACGAGCAGTACTTC; CDR3aa: CASSLTALSYEQYF; len: 14; d_gene: .; j_gene: TRBJ2-7; v_gene: TRBV5-4; abundance: .